This entry describes one T cell receptor beta chain. The data were taken from a study of CD8+ T cells in alopecia areata. The treatment is: oral pan-JAK inhibitor, 5-10 mg twice daily. Researchers picked out CD4+ and CD8+ T cells from PBMCs by sorting. The CDR3 is 16 amino acids. Trimming cost V 6 bases and J 2 bases; bases outside gene matches: 9. Looked up from germline, CDR1 is MRHNA and CDR2 is SNTAGT. In each case, RNA was isolated and then reverse transcribed into cDNA as the sequencing template. Profiling relied on immunoSEQ multiplex PCR, and the TCRdb table lists in-frame clones only, not all of them. The sample holds around 86,000 clones, about two thirds seen once.

The sample consisted of CD8+ T cells sorted from blood, taken at approximately week 42, from a patient treated with tofacitinib. This chain joins TRBV6-4 and TRBJ2-7, with 11 bases fitting TRBD2. The clonotype comes from a human donor with alopecia areata. CDR3 nucleotides: TGTGCCAGCAGCTCGGGACTAGCGGCTATGGCCTACGAGCAGTACTTC. This translates into CASSSGLAAMAYEQYF.